This T cell receptor (beta chain) was identified during a study of PD-L1 blockade in urothelial cancer. Study-wide background: The analyses of blood took place 3 weeks (second dose) and 6 weeks after treatment start. T cells were recovered from blood samples at a median of around 140,000.

Profiled with immunoSEQ multiplex PCR; TCRdb holds only in-frame clones, not every one. The top ten clones hold roughly 0.87% of a sample with roughly 76,000 clones, roughly 90% of them seen once. Looked up from germline, CDR1 is MGHDK and CDR2 is SYGVNS. V dropped 8 bases and J dropped 4 bases, with 21 bases sitting between them. The CDR3 has 15 amino acids. Time point defined: peripheral blood 6 weeks after treatment start. Sample: PBMCs, taken around atezolizumab (anti-PD-L1) treatment. This clonotype was sampled from a woman older than 75 with urothelial cancer. The chain links TRBV25-1 to TRBJ2-7; TRBD2 might be the D (5 bases). The CDR3 DNA reads TGTGCCAGCCCCCCTGGCCCGGACTCAGGATACGAGCAGTACTTC. Translating gives CASPPGPDSGYEQYF.